Listed below are T cell receptor beta chains from one sample, sequenced in a study of naive and memory T cell subsets. TCRdb independently ran MiXCR on the UMI-ligation and nested PCR reads; one entry per CDR3 protein. The data show tens of thousands of distinct CDR3 sequences, less than 20% seen once. The material sequenced was effector memory CD4+ T cells from blood. These receptors were obtained from a human donor in good health. CDR3s include the opening cysteine and the closing phenylalanine or tryptophan. A D gene is named only where the DNA matches it firmly. A clone size is listed for some rows: how often the clone was seen (once, few, many), or a class if it is expanded.

j_call v_call clone_size d_call cdr3_nt cdr3_aa
TRBJ2-1 TRBV12-3/TRBV12-4 many TRBD1 TGTGCCAGCAGTTTGATCAGTCGTTTCGGCAGACAGGGGCCCGACCCAGGGACTTCTAATGAGCAGTTCTTC CASSLISRFGRQGPDPGTSNEQFF
TRBJ1-2 TRBV6-1 . . TGTGCCAGCAGTGAAGCTCCCGCACGGGGCTACACCTTC CASSEAPARGYTF
TRBJ2-2 TRBV12-3/TRBV12-4 few . TGTGCCAGCAGTTTAGAACAGGTTGGGAACACCGGGGAGCTGTTTTTT CASSLEQVGNTGELFF
TRBJ1-2 TRBV12-3/TRBV12-4 few . TGTGCCAGCAGTTTTGTAAACTATGGCTACACCTTC CASSFVNYGYTF
TRBJ2-3 TRBV30 . TRBD1 TGTGCCTGGAGTTTTAGACAGGGTTTTCGCACAGATACGCAGTATTTT CAWSFRQGFRTDTQYF
TRBJ1-1 TRBV7-9 . . TGTGCCAGCAGCTTAGCCTCCTTGGGATACACTGAAGCTTTCTTT CASSLASLGYTEAFF
TRBJ1-2 TRBV6-6 . . TGTGCCAGCAGTTACTATGGTGGCGGCTACACCTTC CASSYYGGGYTF
TRBJ2-2 TRBV7-9 . . TGTGCCACGGAGAACACCGGGGAGCTGTTTTTT CATENTGELFF
TRBJ2-7 TRBV7-2 . TRBD2 TGTGCCAGCAGCTTAGCTCCCCCTGTGGCAGCGGGAGGGCCGGGGTTAGAGCAGTACTTC CASSLAPPVAAGGPGLEQYF
TRBJ2-7 TRBV28 . TRBD1 TGTGCCAGCAGAGACAGGGGCCCACTCTACGAGCAGTACTTC CASRDRGPLYEQYF
TRBJ2-1 TRBV12-3/TRBV12-4 . . TGTGCCAGCAGTTCCTTTGCCGGGAATGAGCAGTTCTTC CASSSFAGNEQFF
TRBJ1-5 TRBV18 . . TGTGCCAGCTCACCAGGGATAAACAATCAGCCCCAGCATTTT CASSPGINNQPQHF
TRBJ1-2 TRBV6-5 few . TGTGCCAGCAGTTACTCGATAGGTTCCCTGAGCGGCTACACCTTC CASSYSIGSLSGYTF
TRBJ2-3 TRBV20-1 . . TGCAGTGCTAGAGATACCGTGGGCACAGATACGCAGTATTTT CSARDTVGTDTQYF
TRBJ2-1 TRBV11-2 few . TGTGCCAGCAGCTTGGCCAGGACGGGGCTCTTCGAGCAGTTCTTC CASSLARTGLFEQFF
TRBJ2-3 TRBV20-1 . . TGCAGTTTTCCGAAACAGGGCACAGATACGCAGTATTTT CSFPKQGTDTQYF
TRBJ1-5 TRBV18 few . TGTGCCAGCTCACCACTTCCCCGGACAGATATGAATCAGCCCCAGCATTTT CASSPLPRTDMNQPQHF
TRBJ2-2 TRBV6-4 . TRBD1 TGTGCCAGCAGTGACGGACAGGGGGCCGGGGAGCTGTTTTTT CASSDGQGAGELFF
TRBJ2-1 TRBV5-1 . . TGCGCCAGCAGCCGACAGGATTCCTACAATGAGCAGTTCTTC CASSRQDSYNEQFF
TRBJ1-5 TRBV7-6 many . TGTGCCAGCAGCTTAGAGGACGGACAGCCCCAGCATTTT CASSLEDGQPQHF
TRBJ1-3 TRBV6-5 . . TGTGCCAGCAGTTACTGGCCAGTCTCTGGAAACACCATATATTTT CASSYWPVSGNTIYF
TRBJ1-1 TRBV21-1 many . TGTGCCGACTTTCCCCCCCGGGGATCAGTCACTGAAGCTTTCTTT CADFPPRGSVTEAFF
TRBJ2-3 TRBV27 . TRBD2 TGTGCCAGCAGCCCGACTAGCGGTTCAGTAGATACGCAGTATTTT CASSPTSGSVDTQYF
TRBJ2-7 TRBV28 . TRBD2 TGTGCCAGCAGAAGTAGCGGGAGGGCCTTAAACGAGCAGTACTTC CASRSSGRALNEQYF
TRBJ2-1 TRBV19 . TRBD2 TGTGCCAGTATGAATCGAGGCGGACTAGCGGGAGCGGGTGAGCAGTTCTTC CASMNRGGLAGAGEQFF
TRBJ2-5 TRBV24-1 . TRBD2 TGTGCCACCAGTGATTTGCGTTTCGGGGCGCGGGAGGAGACCCAGTACTTC CATSDLRFGAREETQYF
TRBJ2-3 TRBV28 large TRBD1 TGTGCCAGCAGTGGACAGGTTAATACGCAGTATTTT CASSGQVNTQYF